This T cell receptor beta chain emerged from a study of cytomegalovirus exposure and HLA in healthy donors (dated by TCRdb to 2017 to 2019). Study-level background: An earlier analysis of 587 of the donors reported 250 to 350 Gb of sequence data and 100 million to 140 million unique TCR beta sequences from some 180 million T cells. Roughly 290 gigabases of sequencing data and 70 million to 100 million unique TCR sequences made up an early release that covered 640 HLA-typed donors. Of the roughly 400 genotyped donors, roughly 80% fell in the genetic ancestry cluster associated with self-reported Caucasian donors. The study was designed to test whether signatures of past pathogen exposure could be identified by cataloging public T cell receptors. Using immunosequencing, the study profiled T cell repertoires from around 670 subjects and related those repertoires to cytomegalovirus serostatus. Along with the approximately 650-subject first cohort, a separate validation cohort of over 90 different subjects was used. High-throughput TCR immunosequencing, statistical association of individual TCRs with disease status, and machine learning were combined to predict cytomegalovirus infection status. In a later analysis, previously published TCR beta repertoires from roughly 710 donors were re-analyzed and high-resolution HLA genotyping was added so that TCR occurrence patterns could be studied. Rather than drawing on any new phenotypic data, the later analysis identified candidate immune exposures from TCR beta sequences and the way those sequences occurred across donors. An earlier analysis of some 600 of the donors applied high-throughput TCR beta sequencing to assess whether each TCR beta V gene segment acted as functional or pseudogenic. Alongside the repertoire data, information on donor age, sex, ethnicity and CMV serostatus was compiled. A later genetic analysis took genome-wide SNP genotypes for about 55% of the roughly 700 donors and used that subset as a discovery cohort. Every repertoire in the discovery cohort had been generated on one and the same sequencing platform. Both class I and class II loci were covered by HLA typing, at four-digit resolution. The number of donors typed differed by locus, with about 629-630 for A, B, C, DRB1 and DQB1, 522 for DQA1, 600 to 610 for DPA1, and over 400 for DPB1. About 5 DR-DQ haplotypes were handled as single units for association and clustering, since linkage in the cohort was strong. Among about 400 genotyped donors of the cohort, an average of about 220,000 unique TCR beta nucleotide sequences was sequenced per donor, of which 15% to 20% were non-productive.

A word on this clone: No cognate antigen has been identified for it. No per-base quality is available; no much larger clone lies one base away.

Library construction relied on the immunoSEQ multiplex PCR assay. The multiplex PCR relied on a mix of 60 forward primers for TCR Vbeta segments and 13 reverse primers for TCR Jbeta segments. The CDR3 region of rearranged TCR beta genes was amplified from genomic DNA with a multiplex PCR assay. The amplified TCR beta libraries were sequenced on the Illumina HiSeq System as 87-base-pair reads. The original pipeline was this. Across the 640 or so repertoires, a later analysis counted approximately 75 million unique TCR beta chains, around 11 million of which were shared by at least two donors. A nearest-neighbor algorithm error-corrected the raw reads and collapsed the reads into unique sequences, merging closely related sequences to remove PCR and sequencing errors. CDR3 sequences were aligned to IMGT reference sequences to assign V, D and J gene segments. Each retained sequence needed at least a six-nucleotide match to both a V gene segment and a J gene segment. A rearrangement was called productive if the CDR3 had no stop codons and remained in frame with V and J, and every other rearrangement was called non-productive. Following IMGT convention, CDR3 was defined as the stretch from the second conserved V-encoded cysteine up to the conserved J-encoded phenylalanine. The earlier analysis of about 610 of the donors excluded any sequence lacking an unambiguous match to a single V gene segment. An earlier analysis of roughly 590 of the donors called V segments functional above 56.7% productive rearrangements and segregating when the between-donor standard deviation exceeded 5%. A statistical classification framework was built for diagnosing cytomegalovirus status from the catalog of TCR beta chain sequences. In a later analysis, TCR nucleotide sequences were compared against IMGT/GENE-DB human TR gene sequences so that V and J genes could be assigned. A later analysis assigned CDR3 sequences and most-parsimonious VDJ recombination scenarios with the TCRdist pipeline. In a later analysis, each TCR beta chain was defined by its CDR3 amino acid sequence together with its V-gene family, and reads without a unique V-gene family were excluded. To address suspected cross-contamination and a sequencing artifact, a later analysis removed approximately 600 highly shared, low-generation-probability nucleotide sequences. In a later analysis, a clonal expansion index for each public chain was calculated from normalized within-repertoire ranks of inferred template counts. In a later analysis, generation probabilities were computed using a VDJ recombination model fitted to out-of-frame rearrangements, and the results were checked against IGoR. In a later analysis, TCR-TCR, TCR-HLA and TCR-CMV co-occurrence was scored with hypergeometric tests, and a repertoire-size bias correction was applied to TCR pairs. In a later analysis, false discovery rates were estimated by permuting HLA or CMV assignments 20 times. In a later analysis, co-occurring TCRs were grouped using DBSCAN, and TCRdist sequence similarity was added for clustering within HLA-allele-positive subsets. For co-occurrence clustering, repertoires with fewer than 30,000 or more than 120,000 public chains were excluded, along with five repertoires with anomalous nucleotide sharing. TCRdb took over this immuneACCESS table, retaining in-frame rearrangements with V and J assigned. Such tables are incomplete; in checked studies, under half of the missing clones stem from an unresolved V gene, and the remainder is unexplained. That table furnishes V, J and clone size, whereas the DNA furnished D and trimming. The sample table shows 35,000 to 50,000 clones, and 70% to 85% are seen once. The ten largest clones capture approximately 1.5% of the sample.

The cohort was made up of around 720 healthy bone marrow donors. Cohort members were all nominally healthy when sampled, although unrecorded immune exposures were likely present. The donor was CMV seronegative and belonged to the group of around 350 seronegative cohort members. Each donor provided a peripheral blood sample, and peripheral blood mononuclear cells were used for TCR beta sequencing. The Qiagen DNeasy Blood Extraction Kit was used to extract genomic DNA from the blood cell samples. Results and caveats for the whole study, not just this receptor: Correlated functional status among segregating V segments might reflect linkage disequilibrium, but an unknown experimental factor could not be ruled out. Only TCR beta chains were sequenced in this cohort, and the absence of alpha or paired-chain data limited detectable features. HLA typing was unavailable for some donors at each locus, so association tests used only the typed subset. A later analysis found that HLA-associated TCR beta chains were more clonally expanded and had lower generation probabilities than equally common non-associated chains. The study listed 164 TCR beta chains as associated with cytomegalovirus. Several of the top co-occurrence clusters appeared to be linked to parvovirus B19, influenza, CMV and Epstein-Barr virus, according to a later analysis. When HLA alleles, especially DR and DQ, strongly co-occurred, TCR associations were difficult to assign to individual alleles. Roughly uniform sequencing depth across donors was assumed in presence/absence analyses, although this assumption may not hold. According to a later analysis, most CMV-associated TCR beta chains appeared to be HLA-restricted, and the HLA associations seemed to be driven largely by CMV exposure. It was suggested by the authors that the approach could potentially be generalized to other disease states and immunological phenotypes. A later analysis found that TCR association rates varied across HLA loci, with DRB1 alleles showing the most associated TCRs and HLA-C alleles the fewest. CMV serostatus was the only immune exposure information available for the cohort. Specific HLA alleles were associated with 15,000 to 20,000 TCR beta sequences at a false discovery rate of 0.05 in a later analysis. In a later genetic analysis, fewer N-insertions in productive TCRs were reported among donors in an Asian-associated ancestry cluster than the roughly 700-donor mean. A later genetic analysis associated a missense DCLRE1C variant with V-gene and J-gene trimming of TCR beta chains, and an independent cohort replicated the association. A cluster of highly shared sequence variants was judged likely to represent a technical artifact of the sequencing pipeline. Fewer than 20 rarely observed V segments, including chromosome 9 orphons, were excluded from the earlier analysis of several hundred of the donors because counts were too low. Most TCR sequences were seen in very few donors, while some public TCRs were found in many individuals. A further reported finding was that TCR beta sequences accurately predicted the HLA-A and HLA-B alleles for most subjects in the first cohort. In an earlier analysis of over 550 of the donors, most TCR beta V segments were observed in productive rearrangements about 90% or about 30% of the time, broadly matching IMGT annotations. In vitro tests confirmed that a few of the cytomegalovirus-associated TCR beta chains recognize cytomegalovirus antigens. The classifier was reported to diagnose cytomegalovirus status with high specificity and sensitivity in both the original cohort and the validation cohort.

The sample consisted of PBMCs. The origin of this receptor is a man aged 25 to 40 in good health and CMV-seronegative.

This receptor has the CDR3 CASSLESVGGGRTQYF. The DNA is as follows: TGTGCCAGCAGCTTAGAATCCGTAGGCGGGGGTCGTACGCAGTATTTT. This chain joins TRBV7-2 to TRBJ2-3; TRBD2 fits 7 bases in the junction. The V end gives up 1 base and the J end 8 bases, leaving 12 bases in the junction not matched to a gene. CDR1 and CDR2 are read off the germline V gene as SGHTA and FQGNSA. Measured from the cysteine to the phenylalanine, the CDR3 is 16 residues long. The retained sequence is limited to the CDR3, 48 bases, with the frame set at the first base.